These 17 T cell receptor beta chains were sequenced from one sample in a study of T cell clonotyping in hematopoietic cell transplantation (dated by TCRdb to about 2021). Library preparation employed the immunoSEQ multiplex PCR assay. Here the immuneACCESS table is served through TCRdb, limited to in-frame sequences with V and J called. Missing clones are a known gap in these copies; in checked studies unresolved V genes cover under half, and the rest lacks a known reason. Across this sample there are about 9,400 clones, with 75% to 80% seen only once. The ten top clones hold roughly 17% of the sample. Reading the label with the study, this specimen's time point is: 180 days after allo-HCT. This specimen consisted of PBMCs, obtained 180 days after allogeneic stem cell transplant. Receptor source: a male patient between 40 and 49 years old who had an allogeneic stem cell transplant from a related donor, so the T cells may come from the graft donor. Some clones in this sample may be carry-over from other donors' samples.

Written as DNA, the CDR3 is TGCGCCAGCAGACTTGGACGGAACACCGGGGAGCTGTTTTTT. Protein sequence: CASRLGRNTGELFF. This chain uses TRBV4-1 with TRBJ2-2; D not certain. Trimming left V 6 bases short and J 1 base short, with 9 bases between. The CDR3 totals 14 residues. CDR1 and CDR2 from the germline V gene are MGHRA and YSYEKL.

The rearrangement joins TRBV27 to TRBJ1-1; a weak D match, TRBD1 (5 bases). V shed 3 bases and J shed 1 base, with 6 bases lying between them. Germline values: CDR1 MNHEY, CDR2 SMNVEV (reference sequence). The CDR3 extends over 13 amino acids. CDR3 bases: TGTGCCAGCAGTTTGGGGGGGAACACTGAAGCTTTCTTT. This translates into CASSLGGNTEAFF.

This clone appeared once. The gene calls are TRBV27 and TRBJ1-1; the D gene is possibly TRBD1 (6 bases). The CDR3 loop spans 17 amino acids. Trimming removed 0 bases at V and 4 bases at J, with 18 bases between. Germline CDR1 MNHEY, CDR2 SMNVEV (reference sequence). The DNA for the CDR3 is TGTGCCAGCAGTTTATCAGGGAATCAGGGGCCGGGCACTGAAGCTTTCTTT. It codes for CASSLSGNQGPGTEAFF.

This clone was counted a few times. The chain recombines TRBV15 with TRBJ2-1, with a tentative D call TRBD1 (5 bases). Trimming stripped 1 base from V and 0 bases from J, with 13 bases between. The CDR3 runs 17 residues. Germline V lookup: CDR1 LNHNV, CDR2 YYDKDF (reference sequence). CDR3 sequence: CATSRAKQVSSYNEQFF. In DNA form, the CDR3 reads TGTGCCACCAGCAGAGCGAAACAGGTGAGCTCCTACAATGAGCAGTTCTTC.

The CDR3 region is CASSFGLQYEQYF. The CDR3 region has the DNA TGCGCCAGCAGCTTCGGGCTACAATACGAGCAGTACTTC. The chain joins TRBV5-1 to TRBJ2-7; D not resolved. The CDR3 is 13 amino acids. Germline values: CDR1 SGHRS, CDR2 YFSETQ. Trimming took 2 bases from V and 4 from J, leaving 10 bases between them.

CDR3: CASSFRRDSNQPQHF. CDR3 DNA: TGTGCCAGCAGCTTTCGCAGGGATAGCAATCAGCCCCAGCATTTT. The rearrangement uses TRBV7-2 and TRBJ1-5; TRBD1 is a possible D gene (5 bases). CDR3 length equals 15 residues. The V and J ends lost 3 bases and 0 bases respectively, with 9 bases between them. Germline CDR1 SGHTA, CDR2 FQGNSA.

V gene TRBV30 combines with J gene TRBJ1-3; D is perhaps TRBD1 (5 bases). The CDR3 sequence is 12 residues long. Germline CDR1 reads GTSNPN; CDR2 reads SVGIG (reference sequence). Trimming removed 2 bases at V and 9 bases at J, with 11 bases between. This CDR3 reads CAWSTERGTIYF. The CDR3 DNA reads TGTGCCTGGAGTACCGAGAGGGGCACCATATATTTT. The full variable domain, its missing parts supplied by reference TRBV30 and TRBJ1-3, is SQTIHQWPATLVQPVGSPLSLECTVEGTSNPNLYWYRQAAGRGLQLLFYSVGIGQISSEVPQNLSASRPQDRQFILSSKKLLLSDSGFYLCAWSTERGTIYFGEGSWLTVV.

The chain couples TRBV7-2 to TRBJ2-3; 9 nucleotides agree with TRBD1. This CDR3 is 16 amino acids long. J was trimmed by 3 bases and V by 5 bases; bases with no gene match: 9. CDR1 is SGHTA, CDR2 FQGNSA, per germline. The CDR3 DNA follows: TGTGCCAGCAGCCCCACAGGGGGCGCACAGACAGATACGCAGTATTTT. It encodes CASSPTGGAQTDTQYF.

The chain employs TRBV18 and TRBJ2-5, with D hard to call. CDR3 length: 12 residues. CDR1 and CDR2 (germline): KGHSH, LQKENI. Deletions cut 4 bases from V and 2 bases from J, with 5 bases between. Written as DNA, the CDR3 is TGTGCCAGCTCACGTTCGCAAGAGACCCAGTACTTC. Amino acid sequence: CASSRSQETQYF.

This chain uses TRBV9 with TRBJ2-3, with D hard to call. This CDR3 comprises 15 residues. V lost 0 bases to trimming and J lost 0 bases, with 8 bases between them. Germline CDR1 and CDR2: SGDLS and YYNGEE. CDR3 coding DNA: TGTGCCAGCAGCGTAGCACGCTACAGCACAGATACGCAGTATTTT. Protein sequence: CASSVARYSTDTQYF. Full variable domain (remainder filled in from reference TRBV9 and TRBJ2-3): DSGVTQTPKHLITATGQRVTLRCSPRSGDLSVYWYQQSLDQGLQFLIQYYNGEERAKGNILERFSAQQFPDLHSELNLSSLELGDSALYFCASSVARYSTDTQYFGPGTRLTVL.

V usage is TRBV5-1 and J usage is TRBJ1-5, with 7 nucleotides matching TRBD1. The CDR3 consists of 17 residues. Germline V CDR1 and CDR2: SGHRS, YFSETQ. The V and J ends lost 0 bases and 1 base, in that order; junction bases with no gene match: 7. CDR3: CASSLGQGFLSNQPQHF. The DNA for the CDR3 is TGCGCCAGCAGCTTGGGACAGGGCTTCTTGAGCAATCAGCCCCAGCATTTT.

V and J are TRBV5-6 and TRBJ1-4; D unclear. CDR1 SGHDT and CDR2 YYEEEE come from the germline V gene. The V end was cut by 3 bases, the J end by 3 bases, with 15 bases between. The CDR3 spans 16 residues. DNA of the CDR3: TGTGCCAGCAGCTCCTTTCGGACTTCGGCTAATGAAAAACTGTTTTTT. Translating gives CASSSFRTSANEKLFF. The whole variable domain, remainder taken from reference TRBV5-6 and TRBJ1-4, is DAGVTQSPTHLIKTRGQQVTLRCSPKSGHDTVSWYQQALGQGPQFIFQYYEEEERQRGNFPDRFSGHQFPNYSSELNVNALLLGDSALYLCASSSFRTSANEKLFFGSGTQLSVL.

This clone was seen only once. The chain is built from TRBV6-5 and TRBJ2-2; tentatively, D is TRBD1 (5 bases). Germline CDR1 and CDR2: MNHEY and SVGAGI. The CDR3 contains 14 residues. V was shortened by 10 bases and J by 0 bases, with 12 bases between the two germline ends. CDR3 amino acids: CATKTAANTGELFF. The CDR3 DNA reads as TGTGCCACCAAGACAGCCGCGAACACCGGGGAGCTGTTTTTT.

The V and J genes are TRBV11-3 and TRBJ2-1, with 9 bases fitting TRBD2. Germline CDR1 and CDR2: SGHNT and YENEEA. There are 15 residues in the CDR3. V shed 5 bases, J shed 4 bases, and the junction held 6 bases outside the gene matches. The CDR3 DNA is TGTGCCAGCAGCCCGGGGACTAGCTGGTACAATGAGCAGTTCTTC. This encodes CASSPGTSWYNEQFF. The full variable domain, in which reference TRBV11-3 and TRBJ2-1 provide the parts outside the CDR3, is EAGVVQSPRYKIIEKKQPVAFWCNPISGHNTLYWYLQNLGQGPELLIRYENEEAVDDSQLPKDRFSAERLKGVDSTLKIQPAELGDSAVYLCASSPGTSWYNEQFFGPGTRLTVL.

This clone has a handful of counts. This rearrangement joins TRBV7-2 to TRBJ2-3; D is unresolved. The CDR3 has 12 residues. V lost 5 bases to trimming and J lost 3 bases, with 6 bases between them. Germline V gives CDR1 SGHTA, CDR2 FQGNSA. The CDR3 spells CASSLWTDTQYF. As DNA, the CDR3 is TGTGCCAGCAGCCTCTGGACAGATACGCAGTATTTT.

The chain employs TRBV14 and TRBJ1-2; 8 bases match TRBD1. There are 18 residues in the CDR3. In germline, CDR1 is SGHDN, CDR2 FVKESK. The trim removed 0 bases at V and 0 bases at J, leaving 9 bases unmatched. CDR3: CASSQDRVRTGPNYGYTF. The CDR3 DNA is TGTGCCAGCAGCCAAGATCGAGTCCGGACAGGGCCTAACTATGGCTACACCTTC.

This rearrangement joins TRBV27 to TRBJ2-7; D is unclear. This CDR3 region has 14 residues. V was shortened by 3 bases and J by 3 bases, with 12 bases between the two germline ends. Germline V gene data show CDR1 as MNHEY and CDR2 as SMNVEV (reference sequence). CDR3 coding DNA: TGTGCCAGCAGTTTCGGGCAGACCTACTACGAGCAGTACTTC. It yields the protein CASSFGQTYYEQYF.